Listed below are T cell receptor beta chains from one sample, sequenced in a study of molecular identifiers for immune sequencing clone quantification. TCRdb re-called the PCR reads through MiXCR, storing one row per CDR3 protein. Among some 650,000 distinct CDR3 sequences listed, just under 20% were seen once. Sequences were obtained from naive CD8+ T cells from blood, with Jurkat cell RNA spiked in. These receptors originate from a human donor in good health. Some libraries in this study had Jurkat cell RNA spiked in. Both conserved end residues are part of each CDR3. A D gene is named only where the DNA matches it firmly. Not all rows give a size; the values are once, few, many and, for expanded clones, a class.

D gene,J gene,clone size,V gene,CDR3 protein,CDR3 DNA
TRBD2,TRBJ2-3,many,TRBV5-6,CASSLVSSGLTDTQYF,TGTGCCAGCAGCTTGGTGTCTAGCGGGCTCACAGATACGCAGTATTTT
NA,TRBJ1-1,many,TRBV7-7,CASSLPRQNTEAFF,TGTGCTAGCAGCTTACCCCGACAAAACACTGAAGCTTTCTTT
TRBD1,TRBJ1-4,NA,TRBV27,CASSPRTGRNEKLFF,TGTGCCAGCAGTCCGAGGACAGGGCGTAATGAAAAACTGTTTTTT
NA,TRBJ2-2,NA,TRBV5-3,CASSHGQGLNTGELFF,TGTGCCAGCAGCCACGGACAGGGACTAAACACCGGGGAGCTGTTTTTT
NA,TRBJ1-2,many,TRBV20-1,CSASFSGFGYGYTF,TGCAGTGCTAGTTTCTCAGGGTTTGGCTATGGCTACACCTTC
TRBD1,TRBJ2-2,many,TRBV24-1,CATRQGANGELFF,TGTGCCACACGACAGGGGGCGAACGGGGAGCTGTTTTTT
TRBD1,TRBJ2-7,few,TRBV11-2,CASSGGTGLTYEQYF,TGTGCCAGCAGCGGCGGGACAGGTCTGACCTACGAGCAGTACTTC
TRBD2,TRBJ2-7,many,TRBV7-6,CASSLSGGTSEQYF,TGTGCCAGCAGCCTAAGCGGGGGTACTTCCGAGCAGTACTTC
NA,TRBJ1-6,many,TRBV19,CASSIGNNSPLHF,TGTGCCAGTAGTATCGGGAATAATTCACCCCTCCACTTT
NA,TRBJ1-1,many,TRBV4-3,CASSQTSGWAEAFF,TGCGCCAGCAGCCAAACATCGGGGTGGGCTGAAGCTTTCTTT
NA,TRBJ2-2,NA,TRBV6-5,CASSYPWENTGELFF,TGTGCCAGCAGTTACCCCTGGGAGAACACCGGGGAGCTGTTTTTT
NA,TRBJ2-5,many,TRBV4-2,CASSQDGGSPETQYF,TGTGCCAGCAGCCAAGATGGGGGCAGCCCTGAGACCCAGTACTTC
NA,TRBJ2-7,many,TRBV20-1,CSVGFAYEQYF,TGCAGTGTGGGCTTCGCCTACGAGCAGTACTTC
NA,TRBJ2-5,few,TRBV7-2,CASSLGTSGVWVQETQYF,TGTGCCAGCAGCCTGGGAACCTCAGGGGTGTGGGTACAAGAGACCCAGTACTTC
NA,TRBJ2-7,many,TRBV12-3/TRBV12-4,CASSLWTVGYEQYF,TGTGCCAGCAGTTTGTGGACAGTAGGTTACGAGCAGTACTTC
NA,TRBJ2-4,many,TRBV13,CASSLGTSTASDIQYF,TGTGCCAGCAGCTTAGGCACTAGCACCGCCTCGGACATTCAGTACTTC
NA,TRBJ2-3,NA,TRBV12-2,CAANGRTSGRNTDTQYF,TGTGCAGCTAACGGGAGGACTAGCGGGAGAAACACAGATACGCAGTATTTT
NA,TRBJ1-1,many,TRBV7-9,CASSPRVLNTEAFF,TGTGCCAGCAGTCCTAGGGTCCTGAACACTGAAGCTTTCTTT
TRBD2,TRBJ2-2,many,TRBV9,CASSPRGSGRGTGELFF,TGTGCCAGCAGCCCCAGAGGTAGCGGGAGAGGGACCGGGGAGCTGTTTTTT
TRBD2,TRBJ2-3,few,TRBV3-1,CASSPGGVPTDTQYF,TGTGCCAGCAGCCCTGGGGGGGTACCCACAGATACGCAGTATTTT
NA,TRBJ2-3,many,TRBV6-2/TRBV6-3,CASSPTRLADTQYF,TGTGCCAGCAGTCCTACCCGACTAGCAGATACGCAGTATTTT
NA,TRBJ1-5,few,TRBV19,CASSIEGSQPQHF,TGTGCCAGTAGTATAGAGGGCAGCCAGCCCCAGCATTTT
NA,TRBJ2-7,many,TRBV4-3,CASSQDTGTYYEQYF,TGCGCCAGCAGCCAAGATACGGGAACCTACTACGAGCAGTACTTC
NA,TRBJ1-2,few,TRBV29-1,CSAILVGRGYTF,TGCAGCGCTATCCTTGTGGGGCGGGGCTACACCTTC
TRBD1,TRBJ2-7,NA,TRBV7-6,CASGLTGPPYEQYF,TGTGCCAGCGGCTTGACAGGGCCGCCATACGAGCAGTACTTC
NA,TRBJ1-1,once,TRBV7-8,CARTGEYAAEAFF,TGTGCCCGCACCGGGGAGTATGCAGCTGAAGCTTTCTTT
NA,TRBJ2-7,NA,TRBV10-3,CAINEPRDVNYEQYF,TGTGCCATCAATGAGCCGAGGGATGTCAACTACGAGCAGTACTTC
NA,TRBJ1-5,many,TRBV27,CASSEGQGLWQPQHF,TGTGCCAGCAGCGAGGGGCAGGGGTTATGGCAGCCCCAGCATTTT
NA,TRBJ2-2,few,TRBV7-9,CASSPVERSTGELFF,TGTGCCAGCAGCCCTGTCGAGCGGAGCACCGGGGAGCTGTTTTTT
TRBD1,TRBJ2-1,many,TRBV29-1,CSVVRTGGPEQFF,TGCAGCGTTGTACGGACAGGGGGCCCGGAGCAGTTCTTC
TRBD1,TRBJ1-5,few,TRBV30,CAWSSGTGLQPQHF,TGTGCCTGGAGCTCCGGGACAGGGCTTCAGCCCCAGCATTTT
TRBD2,TRBJ2-7,many,TRBV13,CASSPTGTSGGDVEQYF,TGTGCCAGCAGCCCCACCGGGACTAGCGGGGGGGATGTGGAGCAGTACTTC
TRBD2,TRBJ2-1,few,TRBV6-2/TRBV6-3,CASSYGLAGAYNEQFF,TGTGCCAGCAGTTACGGACTAGCGGGGGCCTACAATGAGCAGTTCTTC
TRBD2,TRBJ2-3,NA,TRBV11-3,CASSPRLASTDTQYF,TGTGCCAGCAGCCCACGACTAGCGAGCACAGATACGCAGTATTTT
NA,TRBJ1-1,many,TRBV6-2/TRBV6-3,CASSPFGDRNTEAFF,TGTGCCAGCTCCCCGTTCGGGGATCGGAACACTGAAGCTTTCTTT
NA,TRBJ2-3,NA,TRBV24-1,CATSRTAGASTDTQYF,TGTGCCACCAGTAGAACAGCAGGGGCTAGCACAGATACGCAGTATTTT
NA,TRBJ2-7,many,TRBV4-3,CASSQEYSRPYEQYF,TGCGCCAGCAGCCAAGAATACAGCCGCCCTTACGAGCAGTACTTC
NA,TRBJ2-2,NA,TRBV6-2/TRBV6-3,CASRTRSLRTGNTGELFF,TGTGCCAGCAGAACTCGAAGCCTAAGGACGGGGAACACCGGGGAGCTGTTTTTT
TRBD2,TRBJ2-2,many,TRBV7-2,CASRNLAGYTGELFF,TGTGCCAGCAGGAATCTAGCGGGATACACCGGGGAGCTGTTTTTT
NA,TRBJ2-7,NA,TRBV7-9,CAGSLGASYEQYF,TGTGCCGGCAGCTTAGGGGCCAGCTACGAGCAGTACTTC
NA,TRBJ1-2,many,TRBV9,CASSVAPDSDNYGYTF,TGTGCCAGCAGCGTAGCTCCCGACAGCGATAACTATGGCTACACCTTC
NA,TRBJ2-3,many,TRBV20-1,CSARDYNLESTDTQYF,TGCAGTGCTAGAGATTATAACTTGGAGAGCACAGATACGCAGTATTTT
TRBD1,TRBJ2-5,many,TRBV4-3,CASSQDRTGAPGQYF,TGCGCCAGCAGCCAAGATAGGACAGGGGCCCCGGGCCAGTACTTC
NA,TRBJ2-7,few,TRBV6-2/TRBV6-3,CASTQQPGYEQYF,TGTGCCAGCACCCAGCAGCCTGGCTACGAGCAGTACTTC
TRBD2,TRBJ2-7,many,TRBV7-9,CASSPRTSGLEQYF,TGTGCCAGCAGCCCCAGGACTAGCGGCCTGGAGCAGTACTTC
NA,TRBJ2-7,many,TRBV7-9,CASSLYGLQAYEQYF,TGTGCCAGCAGCTTATATGGTCTCCAAGCCTACGAGCAGTACTTC
NA,TRBJ2-3,many,TRBV19,CASSYWEDAADTQYF,TGTGCCAGTAGTTACTGGGAGGATGCAGCAGATACGCAGTATTTT
TRBD1,TRBJ2-7,NA,TRBV12-3/TRBV12-4,CASSSPRTGIYEQYF,TGTGCCAGCAGTTCGCCTCGGACAGGGATCTACGAGCAGTACTTC
NA,TRBJ2-1,NA,TRBV29-1,CSVEDVWRDTSYNEQFF,TGCAGCGTTGAAGATGTTTGGCGGGACACTTCCTACAATGAGCAGTTCTTC
TRBD2,TRBJ2-1,NA,TRBV10-2,CASSTIAGGYNEQFF,TGCGCCAGCAGTACTATAGCGGGGGGATACAATGAGCAGTTCTTC
TRBD2,TRBJ2-5,many,TRBV13,CASSPSGQETQYF,TGTGCCAGCAGCCCTAGCGGCCAAGAGACCCAGTACTTC
TRBD1,TRBJ2-7,few,TRBV28,CASRGGQEPYEQYF,TGTGCCAGCAGGGGGGGACAGGAACCATACGAGCAGTACTTC
NA,TRBJ2-7,many,TRBV9,CASSPHGPSSYEQYF,TGTGCCAGCAGCCCCCATGGACCGAGCTCCTACGAGCAGTACTTC
NA,TRBJ1-1,NA,TRBV19,CASSLTKTANTEAFF,TGTGCCAGTAGTCTGACCAAAACAGCGAACACTGAAGCTTTCTTT
NA,TRBJ1-1,NA,TRBV5-8,CASSLFTNTEAFF,TGTGCCAGCAGCTTGTTTACGAACACTGAAGCTTTCTTT